This T cell receptor (beta chain) was profiled in a study of blood T cell repertoires in COVID-19. The germline CDR1 and CDR2 sequences are SGHTA and FQGNSA. Trimming at V came to 3 bases and at J to 6 bases, leaving 4 bases not matched to a gene. The CDR3 is 14 amino acids. TCRdb keeps only in-frame clones here, not all; method: immunoSEQ multiplex PCR. The sample has around 320,000 clones; 88% are singletons. This sequence joins TRBV7-2 and TRBJ2-1; 8 positions match TRBD2. Material for sequencing was peripheral blood. The sequence was collected from a woman aged 25-40 years who had recovered from COVID-19. CDR3 amino acids: CASSFGGASNEQFF. The CDR3 nucleotides are TGTGCCAGCAGCTTCGGGGGGGCCAGCAATGAGCAGTTCTTC.